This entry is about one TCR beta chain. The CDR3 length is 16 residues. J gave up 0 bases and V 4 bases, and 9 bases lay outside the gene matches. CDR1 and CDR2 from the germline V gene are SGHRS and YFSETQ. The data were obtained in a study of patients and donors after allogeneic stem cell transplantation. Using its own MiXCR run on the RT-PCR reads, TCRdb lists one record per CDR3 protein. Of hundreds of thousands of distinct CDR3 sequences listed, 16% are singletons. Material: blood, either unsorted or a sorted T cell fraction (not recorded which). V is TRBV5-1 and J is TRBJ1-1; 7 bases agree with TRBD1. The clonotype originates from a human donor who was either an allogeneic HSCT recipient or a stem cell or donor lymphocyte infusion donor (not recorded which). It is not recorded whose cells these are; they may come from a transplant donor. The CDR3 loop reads CASSASTGKLNTEAFF. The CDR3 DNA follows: TGCGCCAGCAGCGCCTCGACAGGGAAGCTGAACACTGAAGCTTTCTTT.